Listed below are T cell receptor beta chains from one sample, sequenced in a study of CD8+ T cells in alopecia areata. Only in-frame clones appear in the TCRdb table, and some are missing; sequencing was by immunoSEQ multiplex PCR. The table lists more than 150,000 clones, approximately 51% of them singletons. The specimen was CD8+ T cells sorted from blood, collected around week 53, from a patient treated with tofacitinib. The receptor set was obtained from a human donor with alopecia areata. Each CDR3 is given with its conserved first and last residue. Size values are once, few and many counts, or a class for expanded clones, and some rows have none.

clone size	V gene	J gene	CDR3 protein
few	TRBV5-1	TRBJ2-1	CASSLGGTNEQFF
few	TRBV4-3	TRBJ2-4	CASSPLEGNIQYF
NA	TRBV2	TRBJ2-7	CASRDGGDYEQYF
NA	TRBV9	TRBJ2-2	CASSVAMGNTGELFF
few	TRBV9	TRBJ2-7	CASSVEDGGYEQYF
few	TRBV19	TRBJ2-2	CASMRGRTGGTGELFF
NA	TRBV7-8	TRBJ2-7	CASSNKGDFRRREQYF
NA	TRBV7-2	TRBJ2-2	CASSLGLAWTGELFF
NA	TRBV5-1	TRBJ2-7	CASSLDRTLVYEQYF
NA	TRBV9	TRBJ2-3	CASSVMASPSTDTQYF
NA	TRBV9	TRBJ2-1	CASSAQTSGDYNEQFF
few	TRBV7-8	TRBJ2-7	CASSTPGTSGGGTYEQYF
NA	TRBV13	TRBJ2-7	CASSGRDRGSYEQYF
NA	TRBV6-5	TRBJ2-7	CASSYLGQGGEQYF
few	TRBV27	TRBJ1-1	CASSGRASNTEAFF
few	TRBV30	TRBJ2-7	CAWSVVAGVSYEQYF
many	TRBV25-1	TRBJ2-5	CASSGAGGLDLETQYF
NA	TRBV19	TRBJ1-1	CASSRWNTEAFF
NA	TRBV9	TRBJ2-7	CASSVEARTYEQYF
NA	TRBV10-3	TRBJ2-2	CAISGQDTGELFF
few	TRBV11-1	TRBJ2-2	CASTRGANTGELFF
NA	TRBV6-5	TRBJ1-2	CASSYDHDRGYTF
NA	TRBV29-1	TRBJ2-7	CSVGLWFGTGFEQYF
NA	TRBV29-1	TRBJ2-7	CSVGTGTYEQYF
NA	TRBV5-4	TRBJ2-2	CASRAVGDTGELFF
NA	TRBV27	TRBJ1-5	CASSLRDGNQPQHF
NA	TRBV9	TRBJ2-3	CASSPPAGTQYF
NA	TRBV4-2	TRBJ2-5	CASSQKGGTETQYF
few	TRBV29-1	TRBJ2-1	CSAMTAYNEQFF